A selection of T cell receptor beta chains follows, all from one sample in a study of technical replicates of blood from several donors. TCRdb's table, derived via immunoSEQ multiplex PCR, lists solely in-frame clones and lacks some. This sample yields around 67,000 clones, of which roughly 89% are seen a single time; approximately 0.34% belongs to the top ten. The sample taken for sequencing was T cells isolated from PBMCs. The receptors derive from a human donor in good health. Both conserved end residues are trimmed from each CDR3. The order of the fields is D gene, V gene, CDR3 length, clone size, CDR3 protein. D genes are given only for firm matches. The size of a clone is reported for some rows only, either as once, few or many, or as a class for expanded clones.

d_gene: .
v_gene: TRBV4-3
len: 12
abundance: once
CDR3aa: ASAADLAKNIQY

d_gene: .
v_gene: TRBV19
len: 12
abundance: once
CDR3aa: ASSSLRGEETQY

d_gene: .
v_gene: TRBV7-2
len: 13
abundance: .
CDR3aa: ASSANGGGGTEAF

d_gene: .
v_gene: TRBV6-6
len: 12
abundance: .
CDR3aa: ASRSLGENTEAF

d_gene: TRBD1
v_gene: TRBV19
len: 13
abundance: .
CDR3aa: ASSHGQEALTEAF

d_gene: TRBD2
v_gene: TRBV30
len: 13
abundance: .
CDR3aa: AWSISLAGEYTQY

d_gene: TRBD2
v_gene: TRBV27
len: 12
abundance: .
CDR3aa: ASKFGGGLSEQY

d_gene: .
v_gene: TRBV11-3
len: 14
abundance: .
CDR3aa: ASSLGGNGGYNEQF

d_gene: TRBD1
v_gene: TRBV5-1
len: 13
abundance: .
CDR3aa: ASSLAAGGYNEQF

d_gene: TRBD1
v_gene: TRBV6-5
len: 12
abundance: .
CDR3aa: ASSYPGGGYGYT

d_gene: TRBD2
v_gene: TRBV2
len: 11
abundance: .
CDR3aa: ASRLAGPYEQY

d_gene: .
v_gene: TRBV28
len: 9
abundance: .
CDR3aa: ASAQGYEQF

d_gene: TRBD1
v_gene: TRBV19
len: 13
abundance: .
CDR3aa: ASSISGGWNTEAF

d_gene: .
v_gene: TRBV9
len: 12
abundance: .
CDR3aa: ASSVGHLTYEQY

d_gene: TRBD2
v_gene: TRBV4-2
len: 15
abundance: .
CDR3aa: ASSQDDGRELLETQY

d_gene: .
v_gene: TRBV6-1
len: 13
abundance: .
CDR3aa: ASSEAGLVNQPQH

d_gene: TRBD2
v_gene: TRBV7-2
len: 13
abundance: once
CDR3aa: ASSPGLAGGYEQY

d_gene: .
v_gene: TRBV27
len: 14
abundance: .
CDR3aa: ASSLSGATSGYEQY

d_gene: TRBD1
v_gene: TRBV28
len: 11
abundance: .
CDR3aa: ASKTGSDEKLF

d_gene: TRBD2
v_gene: TRBV27
len: 13
abundance: .
CDR3aa: ASSRASGSSETQY

d_gene: TRBD1
v_gene: TRBV6-1
len: 13
abundance: .
CDR3aa: ASSETTGVKETQY

d_gene: .
v_gene: TRBV7-9
len: 14
abundance: .
CDR3aa: ASRQGQGSGANVLT

d_gene: TRBD2
v_gene: TRBV27
len: 12
abundance: once
CDR3aa: ASKWAGGDYEQY

d_gene: TRBD2
v_gene: TRBV28
len: 17
abundance: .
CDR3aa: ASSWVTSGKGINTGELF

d_gene: .
v_gene: TRBV4-3
len: 11
abundance: .
CDR3aa: ASSQGLGETQY

d_gene: .
v_gene: TRBV7-2
len: 13
abundance: .
CDR3aa: ASSLEGQGSYGYT

d_gene: .
v_gene: TRBV28
len: 11
abundance: .
CDR3aa: ANKKAGQETQY